The T cell receptor beta chain described here comes from a study of blood T cells in healthy people across ages. Regarding the study as a whole: Among long-lived donors, naive CD4+ cells were more numerous and diversity higher than in aged donors. Per-million-T-cell TCR beta diversity fell roughly linearly with age.

Healthy Caucasian individuals from Russia aged about 6 to 100 were enrolled as donors. Concerning this clonotype: Its antigen is unknown.

A second about 7 to 11 cycle PCR used barcoded and J-beta primers. TCRdb reanalysed the 5' RACE reads using MiXCR and keeps one entry per CDR3 protein. Among fewer than 900,000 distinct CDR3 sequences, around 36% were seen once, and the ten largest hold about an eighth. This CDR3 contains 19 residues. Germline-derived CDR1 and CDR2 are SGHRS and YFSETQ. V was clipped by 0 bases and J by 0 bases; unmatched bases: 9. This TCR was recovered from a man aged 18 to 30 in good health. V is TRBV5-1 and J is TRBJ1-5; 10 bases match TRBD1. Sequenced input: blood. Here the CDR3 reads CASSLEPGQGFNSNQPQHF. The CDR3 coding sequence is TGCGCCAGCAGCTTGGAGCCGGGACAGGGGTTCAATAGCAATCAGCCCCAGCATTTT.